This T cell receptor (beta chain) stems from a study of shared clonotypes between healthy human individuals (dated by TCRdb to between 2020 and 2021). A note on the overall study: The cohort included three men and a couple of women between 18 and 49 years of age. For each donor, CD4 naive and CD4 memory were each run on three plates, CD8 naive on two plates, and CD8 memory on one plate. Blood TCR repertoires of five healthy adults were deeply sequenced to estimate repertoire size and the extent of clonotype sharing between individuals. Different laboratories and diverse techniques were used to prepare libraries and sequence TCR repertoires, to increase sequencing depth and limit assay-specific biases. Between about 0.9 and 9 billion PBMCs per donor were obtained by leukapheresis.

The donors were healthy, HIV-negative adults with no recently reported acute infections or vaccinations. All donors were Caucasian adults living in Nashville, Tennessee, USA. Magnetic negative selection was used to enrich CD4+ T cells, after which naive cells were positively selected on CD45RA and the negative fraction became the memory subset. After blood collection by leukapheresis, PBMCs were isolated using Ficoll-Histopaque density gradient centrifugation and then cryopreserved in the vapor phase of liquid nitrogen. Analytical flow cytometry was used to check the purity and quantity of each magnetically sorted T cell population. Genomic DNA was isolated from each sorted fraction and quantified by UV absorbance on a Nanodrop 2000c. Summary of the overall study and its limitations: Based on pairwise subsampling, the degree of clonotype sharing among donors was expected to be affected by sequencing depth. Sharing across a few donors was observed for approximately 5% of naive CD4, around 3.5% of naive CD8, 2% to 2.5% of memory CD4, and around 0.4% of memory CD8 clonotypes. Incomplete sequencing was indicated by rarefaction of sorted-subset datasets, despite the large sequencing depth. Sampling was restricted to blood, and TCR repertoires in tissue are likely to differ from TCR repertoires in blood. Estimated clonotype richness was generally larger for naive than for memory subsets. Higher generation probabilities were observed for clonotypes shared by all four sorted-subset donors than for non-shared clonotypes. The small number of donors limited the genetic and exposure-history diversity represented.

TCR CDR3 regions were amplified from genomic DNA by multiplex PCR using the deep immunoSEQ assay. Extracted genomic DNA from each cell subset was spread evenly across all wells of several immunoSEQ 96-well plates, with each plate serving as a replicate. For sorted subsets, around 200 ng genomic DNA, equal to some 28,000 T cell genomes, was loaded into each replicate PCR. Purified libraries were measured with a Qubit 3.0 fluorometer, size-checked on a Bioanalyzer 2100, and measured again with the KAPA Library Quantification kit. Every immunoSEQ 96-well plate was sequenced on a dedicated single-read 150-cycle Illumina NextSeq 550 flow cell. As for the authors' bioinformatics: Because the immunoSEQ output included only junctional sequences and no quality scores, the filtering could not be the same as the filtering used for full-length reads. To assign V/J genes and CDR3, sequences were annotated using PyIR, a Python wrapper for IgBLAST v1.9, with IMGT germline references. Reads were removed for weak V/J assignments (E-value above 1e-6), missing CDR3, stop codons, out-of-frame junctions, or ambiguous translated residues. V3J clonotypes were defined as sequences sharing the same inferred V gene, J gene, and CDR3 amino acid sequence. To compute the percentage overlap between repertoires, the number of shared unique clonotypes was divided by the size of the smaller repertoire. RTK rarefaction, the Chao1 estimator, and Recon v2.1 estimates of unobserved clonotypes were used to assess repertoire richness. For all TCRbeta clonotypes obtained by the gDNA method from four donors, generation probabilities were computed with OLGA. Imported from immuneACCESS, the table was reduced by TCRdb to in-frame sequences with V and J called. These copies leave out some clones; in studies compared against another copy, an unresolved V gene accounts for under half, and the cause of the remainder is not known. Clonal size and the V and J genes are those of that table, whereas D and trimming came from the DNA. For this sample the table gives 1,400,000 or so clones, of which roughly 98.5% were detected only once. About 0.4% of the sample rests with the top ten.

CDR3 length: 12 amino acids, cysteine to phenylalanine. Only the CDR3 region is kept as DNA, spanning 36 bases read in frame from base 1. For CDR1 and CDR2, the germline V gene lists MNHNS and SASEGT. V was cut back by 1 base and J by 2 bases, leaving a gap of 3 bases between them. Comment on this clone: It has no known antigen specificity. Base qualities are not recorded, but no much larger clone differs from it by a single base. The sample has other DNA sequences that encode this CDR3 too.

The sequencing input was naive CD4+ T cells sorted from blood. The intended sense of this specimen's cell subset or site label: CD45RA+ positively selected. The receptor chain draws on TRBV6-1 and TRBJ2-7, with the D gene not clear enough to name. This sequence was found in a man aged 30-40 years in good health. CDR3 loop: CASSEGAYEQYF. The DNA sequence is as follows: TGTGCCAGCAGTGAAGGAGCCTACGAGCAGTACTTC.